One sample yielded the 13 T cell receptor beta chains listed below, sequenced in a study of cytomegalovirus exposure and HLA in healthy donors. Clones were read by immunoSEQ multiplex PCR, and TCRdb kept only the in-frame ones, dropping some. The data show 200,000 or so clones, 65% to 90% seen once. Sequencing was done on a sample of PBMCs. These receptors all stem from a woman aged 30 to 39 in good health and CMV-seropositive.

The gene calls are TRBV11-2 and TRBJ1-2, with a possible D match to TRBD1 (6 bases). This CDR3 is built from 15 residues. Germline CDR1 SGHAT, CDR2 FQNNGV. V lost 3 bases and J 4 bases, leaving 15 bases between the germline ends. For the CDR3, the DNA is TGTGCCAGCAGCTTCGACGTGGGGGCGTCCTATGGCTACACCTTC. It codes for CASSFDVGASYGYTF.

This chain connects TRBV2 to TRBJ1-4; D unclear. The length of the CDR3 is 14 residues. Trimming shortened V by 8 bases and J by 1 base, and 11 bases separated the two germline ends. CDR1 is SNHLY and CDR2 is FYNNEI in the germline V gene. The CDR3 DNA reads TGTGCCAGCGTAAAGACACAAACTAATGAAAAACTGTTTTTT. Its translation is CASVKTQTNEKLFF.

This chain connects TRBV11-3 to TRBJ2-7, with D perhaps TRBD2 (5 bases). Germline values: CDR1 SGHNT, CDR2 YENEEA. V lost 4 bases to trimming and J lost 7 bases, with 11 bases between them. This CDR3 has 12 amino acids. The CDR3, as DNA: TGTGCCAGCAGCTACGGGAATGGGGAGCAGTACTTC. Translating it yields CASSYGNGEQYF.

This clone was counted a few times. The CDR3 DNA reads as TGTGCCAGCAGTTACTCCAGGAATCAGCCCCAGCATTTT. Translated, it gives CASSYSRNQPQHF. This chain links TRBV6-5 with TRBJ1-5; the D is unclear. CDR3 length: 13 amino acids. V lost 0 bases and J lost 4, with 4 bases in between. The germline V gene has CDR1 MNHEY and CDR2 SVGAGI.

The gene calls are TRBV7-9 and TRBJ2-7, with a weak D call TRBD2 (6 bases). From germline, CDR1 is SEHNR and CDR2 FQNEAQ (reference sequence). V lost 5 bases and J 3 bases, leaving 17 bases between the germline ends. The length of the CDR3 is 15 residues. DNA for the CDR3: TGTGCCAGCAGCGGACCGGGACTGCACGACTACGAGCAGTACTTC. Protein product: CASSGPGLHDYEQYF.

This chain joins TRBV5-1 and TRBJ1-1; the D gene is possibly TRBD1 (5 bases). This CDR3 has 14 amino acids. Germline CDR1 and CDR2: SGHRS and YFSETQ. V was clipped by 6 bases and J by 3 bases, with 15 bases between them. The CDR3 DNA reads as TGCGCCAGCAAAAGTTCAGGGTTCGACACTGAAGCTTTCTTT. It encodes CASKSSGFDTEAFF.

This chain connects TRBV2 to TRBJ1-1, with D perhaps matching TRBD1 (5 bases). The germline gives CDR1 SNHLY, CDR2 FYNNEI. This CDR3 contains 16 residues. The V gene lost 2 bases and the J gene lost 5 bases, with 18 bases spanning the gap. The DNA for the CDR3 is TGTGCCAGCAGTGAACGGGCGACGCGGGGGGGGACTGAAGCTTTCTTT. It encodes CASSERATRGGTEAFF.

Here the CDR3 reads CSVDPSDGEKLFF. The CDR3 DNA is TGCAGCGTTGACCCCTCCGACGGGGAAAAACTGTTTTTT. This chain uses TRBV29-1 with TRBJ1-4; no reliable D call. Trimming cost V 3 bases and J 8 bases, with 13 bases left between them. The CDR3 sequence is 13 residues long. Per the germline V gene, CDR1 is SQVTM and CDR2 is ANQGSEA. Full variable domain (missing parts from reference TRBV29-1 and TRBJ1-4): SAVISQKPSRDICQRGTSLTIQCQVDSQVTMMFWYRQQPGQSLTLIATANQGSEATYESGFVIDKFPISRPNLTFSTLTVSNMSPEDSSIYLCSVDPSDGEKLFFGSGTQLSVL.

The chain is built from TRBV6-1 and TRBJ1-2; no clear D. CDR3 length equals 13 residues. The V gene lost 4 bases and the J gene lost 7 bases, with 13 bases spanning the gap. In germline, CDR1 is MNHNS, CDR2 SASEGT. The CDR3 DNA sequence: TGTGCCAGCAGTGTAGAGGGCAGGAGTGGCTACACCTTC. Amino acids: CASSVEGRSGYTF.

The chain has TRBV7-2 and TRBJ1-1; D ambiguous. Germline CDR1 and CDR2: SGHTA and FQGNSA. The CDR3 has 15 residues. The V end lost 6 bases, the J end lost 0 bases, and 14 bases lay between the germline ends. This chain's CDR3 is CASSLQLGLNTEAFF. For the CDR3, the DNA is TGTGCCAGCAGTTTGCAACTTGGGCTGAACACTGAAGCTTTCTTT.

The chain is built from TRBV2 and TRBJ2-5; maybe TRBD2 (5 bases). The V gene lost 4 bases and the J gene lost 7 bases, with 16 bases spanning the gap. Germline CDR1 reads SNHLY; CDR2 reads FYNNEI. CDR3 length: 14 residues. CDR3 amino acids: CASSAQRSQRTQYF. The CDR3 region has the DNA TGTGCCAGCAGTGCGCAGCGGTCCCAGCGGACCCAGTACTTC.

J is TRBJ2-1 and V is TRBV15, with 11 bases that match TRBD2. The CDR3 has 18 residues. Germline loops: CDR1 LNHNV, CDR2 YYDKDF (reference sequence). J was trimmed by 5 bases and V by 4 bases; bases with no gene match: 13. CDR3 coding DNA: TGTGCCACCAGCAAAGGGGCGGCCCTAGCGGGAGGCCACAATGAGCAGTTCTTC. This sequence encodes CATSKGAALAGGHNEQFF.

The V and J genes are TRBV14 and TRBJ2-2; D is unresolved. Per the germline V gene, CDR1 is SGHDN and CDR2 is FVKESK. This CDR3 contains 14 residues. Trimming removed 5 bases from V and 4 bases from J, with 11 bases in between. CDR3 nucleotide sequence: TGTGCCAGCAGCAGAAATGTGGCCACCGGGGAGCTGTTTTTT. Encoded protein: CASSRNVATGELFF.